One and the same sample provided the 30 T cell receptor beta chains below, sequenced in a study of vaccination and CD4 T cells after COVID-19. Antigens of these TCRs are unknown. With the Oncomine TCR Beta short-read assay, DNA from cultured CD4+ T cells was sequenced. TCRdb called the PCR reads again in MiXCR, with one record for every CDR3 protein. The data hold 4,000 to 5,000 distinct CDR3 sequences, with approximately 35% observed a single time. Treatment specified: approximately 9-day PBMC culture with coronavirus spike peptide pools or control peptides (ViraFEST assay). Investigators obtained the unexposed donor's CD4+ T cells before the COVID-19 pandemic (2011-2018). Material: CD4+ T cells from blood, cultured in vitro. Receptors originate from a human donor in good health.

This clonotype was observed a handful of times. The chain links TRBV4-2 to TRBJ1-1; TRBD1 matches at 8 bases. The V segment lost 0 bases and the J segment 5 bases; nucleotides outside the gene matches: 5. Germline V lookup: CDR1 LGHNA, CDR2 YNFKEQ. The CDR3 runs to 15 residues. The DNA for the CDR3 is TGTGCCAGCAGCCAAGATACAGGGGGGAGAACTGAAGCTTTCTTT. It is translated as CASSQDTGGRTEAFF.

The rearrangement links TRBV20-1 to TRBJ2-2; TRBD2 matches 10 bases. The CDR3 is 14 amino acids. CDR1 DFQATT and CDR2 SNEGSKA come from the germline V gene (reference sequence). V was pared by 7 bases and J by 6 bases, with 8 bases of the junction left unmatched. The CDR3 protein is CSGRPAGGPGELFF. For the CDR3, the DNA is TGCAGTGGGAGGCCAGCGGGGGGGCCCGGGGAGCTGTTTTTT.

V gene TRBV15 combines with J gene TRBJ1-2, with no clear D. From germline, CDR1 is LNHNV and CDR2 YYDKDF (reference sequence). The V end was cut by 1 base, the J end by 5 bases, with 11 bases between. The CDR3 runs to 14 residues. The CDR3 DNA reads TGTGCCACCAGCAGAGCCTGGGCTCCATATGGCTACACCTTC. Translated, it gives CATSRAWAPYGYTF. The variable domain in full, with the rest retrieved from reference TRBV15 and TRBJ1-2, is DAMVIQNPRYQVTQFGKPVTLSCSQTLNHNVMYWYQQKSSQAPKLLFHYYDKDFNNEADTPDNFQSRRPNTSFCFLDIRSPGLGDTAMYLCATSRAWAPYGYTFGSGTRLTVV.

The chain links TRBV7-9 to TRBJ1-1; D possibly corresponds to TRBD1 (6 bases). Germline CDR1 is SEHNR and CDR2 is FQNEAQ (reference sequence). CDR3 length: 13 amino acids. Deletions cut 5 bases from V and 4 bases from J, with 11 bases between. CDR3 residues: CASSKGGRTEAFF. CDR3 DNA: TGTGCCAGCAGCAAAGGGGGTCGCACTGAAGCTTTCTTT. The whole variable domain, remainder taken from reference TRBV7-9 and TRBJ1-1, is DTGVSQNPRHKITKRGQNVTFRCDPISEHNRLYWYRQTLGQGPEFLTYFQNEAQLEKSRLLSDRFSAERPKGSFSTLEIQRTEQGDSAMYLCASSKGGRTEAFFGQGTRLTVV.

This clonotype has only a few counts. The chain links TRBV20-1 to TRBJ1-2, with D possibly matching TRBD1 (5 bases). V dropped 5 bases and J dropped 3 bases, with 22 bases sitting between them. Germline V gene sequence: CDR1 DFQATT, CDR2 SNEGSKA (reference sequence). The CDR3 is 16 residues long. The CDR3 DNA reads as TGCAGTGCTCTACCCTCCCAAGGGGCCATCGACTATGGCTACACCTTC. This translates into CSALPSQGAIDYGYTF.

The V call is TRBV6-1, the J call TRBJ2-7; D is possibly TRBD1 or TRBD2 (5 bases each). Germline lookup yields CDR1 MNHNS and CDR2 SASEGT. The CDR3 loop spans 14 amino acids. Trimming removed 6 bases from V and 8 bases from J, with 20 bases in between. The CDR3 loop reads CASRGRLGPSQQYF. CDR3 DNA: TGTGCCAGCAGGGGACGGCTAGGACCCTCCCAGCAGTACTTC.

The chain couples TRBV9 to TRBJ2-1; weak D call: TRBD1 (6 bases). The germline V gene has CDR1 SGDLS and CDR2 YYNGEE. The CDR3 totals 15 residues. The V end lost 4 bases, the J end lost 6 bases, and 17 bases lay between the germline ends. The CDR3 region has the DNA TGTGCCAGCAGCATGACCGGGACGACAGGCAATGAGCAGTTCTTC. Its protein is CASSMTGTTGNEQFF.

This clonotype has more than one count but fewer than ten. This chain uses TRBV27 with TRBJ1-6; TRBD1 matches 8 bases. The V segment lost 6 bases and the J segment 8 bases; nucleotides outside the gene matches: 12. Germline CDR1 MNHEY, CDR2 SMNVEV (reference sequence). The CDR3 is 16 residues long. CDR3 bases: TGTGCCAGCAGACGTGGGACAGGCCTATCGGATTCACCCCTCCACTTT. Translating gives CASRRGTGLSDSPLHF.

The chain employs TRBV7-6 and TRBJ1-1; tentative D call: TRBD1 (5 bases). The CDR3 runs to 12 residues. V lost 4 bases and J lost 4, with 7 bases in between. Looked up from germline, CDR1 is SGHVS and CDR2 is FNYEAQ. CDR3 nucleotides: TGTGCCAGCAGCTCTAGGGGCACTGAAGCTTTCTTT. This gives the protein CASSSRGTEAFF.

CDR3 sequence: CASSEQGYEQYF. The CDR3 nucleotides read TGTGCCAGCAGTGAACAGGGTTACGAGCAGTACTTC. The chain carries TRBV6-1 and TRBJ2-7, with D perhaps matching TRBD1 (5 bases). V was clipped by 2 bases and J by 4 bases, with 6 bases between them. CDR3 size: 12 residues. Germline lookup yields CDR1 MNHNS and CDR2 SASEGT.

The gene calls are TRBV6-1 and TRBJ2-3; 14 bases map to TRBD2. This CDR3 has 15 residues. Trimming removed 6 bases from V and 6 bases from J; junction bases left unmatched: 5. The germline gives CDR1 MNHNS, CDR2 SASEGT. The CDR3 sequence: CASRTGLAGADTQYF. The CDR3, as DNA: TGTGCCAGCAGGACGGGACTAGCGGGGGCGGATACGCAGTATTTT.

This clonotype was found a few times. V and J are TRBV7-9 and TRBJ1-6; D remains ambiguous. The V gene lost 1 base and the J gene lost 0 bases, with 13 bases spanning the gap. The CDR3 extends over 18 amino acids. CDR1 is SEHNR and CDR2 is FQNEAQ in the germline V gene (reference sequence). Here the CDR3 DNA reads TGTGCCAGCAGCTTAGTCGTAAGGTCTAGCTCCTATAATTCACCCCTCCACTTT. It is translated as CASSLVVRSSSYNSPLHF.

In DNA, the CDR3 is TGTGCCAGCAGCAAATCTCGGGGGGCCGGGGAGCTGTTTTTT. Amino acid sequence: CASSKSRGAGELFF. The chain couples TRBV7-3 to TRBJ2-2; 7 bases line up with TRBD2. J gave up 6 bases and V 5 bases, and 6 bases lay outside the gene matches. This CDR3 is 14 amino acids long. Germline values: CDR1 SGHTA, CDR2 FQGTGA.

Only a few counts were recorded for this clonotype. The chain recombines TRBV30 with TRBJ1-2; the D gene is possibly TRBD1 (5 bases). Trimming shortened V by 1 base and J by 5 bases, and 14 bases separated the two germline ends. The germline CDR1 and CDR2 sequences are GTSNPN and SVGIG (reference sequence). The CDR3 is 14 amino acids. Here the CDR3 reads CAWSGSRGAYGYTF. The CDR3 nucleotides are TGTGCCTGGAGTGGGAGCCGGGGCGCTTATGGCTACACCTTC.

The chain employs TRBV9 and TRBJ1-1; 10 positions match TRBD1. V was clipped by 3 bases and J by 3 bases; unmatched bases: 5. Germline CDR1 is SGDLS and CDR2 is YYNGEE. CDR3 size: 15 residues. The DNA for the CDR3 is TGTGCCAGCAGCGCCGACAGGGGGCCCTACACTGAAGCTTTCTTT. As protein: CASSADRGPYTEAFF. Full variable domain (rest looked up from reference TRBV9 and TRBJ1-1): DSGVTQTPKHLITATGQRVTLRCSPRSGDLSVYWYQQSLDQGLQFLIQYYNGEERAKGNILERFSAQQFPDLHSELNLSSLELGDSALYFCASSADRGPYTEAFFGQGTRLTVV.

This chain links TRBV7-2 with TRBJ2-7; D tentatively reads TRBD1 or TRBD2 (7 bases each). Germline V gene data show CDR1 as SGHTA and CDR2 as FQGNSA. The CDR3 runs to 17 residues. Trimming stripped 3 bases from V and 5 bases from J, with 23 bases between. The CDR3 DNA sequence: TGTGCCAGCAGCTTGAGGACGGGGAGGGGGCGGTCAAACGAGCAGTACTTC. Translated: CASSLRTGRGRSNEQYF.

The CDR3 is CASSQGQGDKAFF. DNA of the CDR3: TGTGCCAGCAGCCAAGGGCAGGGGGATAAAGCTTTCTTT. The V call is TRBV14, the J call TRBJ1-1, with 7 bases that match TRBD1. The CDR3 is 13 amino acids. The germline CDR1 and CDR2 sequences are SGHDN and FVKESK. The J segment lost 9 bases and the V segment lost 1 base, leaving 5 bases of the junction unmatched.

This chain joins TRBV19 and TRBJ1-1, with D perhaps matching TRBD1 (6 bases). In germline, CDR1 is LNHDA, CDR2 SQIVND (reference sequence). The CDR3 length is 15 residues. Trimming took 6 bases from V and 0 from J, leaving 14 bases between them. The CDR3 sequence is CASRAPGHVNTEAFF. CDR3 DNA sequence: TGTGCCAGTAGAGCCCCGGGACATGTGAACACTGAAGCTTTCTTT.

The chain uses TRBV19 and TRBJ1-1; 8 nucleotides agree with TRBD1. V trimming: 6 bases; J trimming: 10 bases; junction bases outside the gene matches: 10. The CDR3 length is 13 residues. The germline gives CDR1 LNHDA, CDR2 SQIVND (reference sequence). CDR3 nucleotide sequence: TGTGCCAGTAGGGCGGACAGGGTCGGTGGAGCTTTCTTT. This encodes CASRADRVGGAFF.

This clonotype was counted a few times. V gene TRBV7-9 combines with J gene TRBJ1-2; 12 bases are a match to TRBD1. V trimming: 1 base; J trimming: 7 bases; junction bases outside the gene matches: 10. The CDR3 covers 17 residues. The germline V gene encodes CDR1 SEHNR and CDR2 FQNEAQ (reference sequence). DNA of the CDR3: TGTGCCAGCAGCTTAGGGACCGGGACAGGGGGCTCTCGTGGCTACACCTTC. Amino acids: CASSLGTGTGGSRGYTF.

The chain recombines TRBV11-3 with TRBJ2-3; a possible D gene is TRBD2 (7 bases). Trimming took off 6 bases at V and 2 bases at J, with 15 bases between the two ends. The CDR3 covers 15 residues. CDR1 SGHNT and CDR2 YENEEA come from the germline V gene. The CDR3 nucleotides are TGTGCCAGCAGTGAAAGGGGGGACTACACAGATACGCAGTATTTT. Residues: CASSERGDYTDTQYF.

The V call is TRBV12-3 or TRBV12-4, the J call TRBJ1-6, with a tentative D call TRBD1 (5 bases). The germline V and J ends were trimmed by 6 bases and 10 bases, with 10 bases remaining between them. The CDR3 extends over 12 amino acids. The CDR3 nucleotides read TGTGCCAGCAGCATTGGGGGATCACCCCTCCACTTT. Its protein is CASSIGGSPLHF.

This chain uses TRBV6-5 with TRBJ1-1; D is possibly TRBD1 (5 bases). Trimming left V 2 bases short and J 4 bases short, with 8 bases between. This CDR3 region has 13 residues. Germline CDR1 MNHEY, CDR2 SVGAGI. The chain's CDR3 is CASSYGGGTEAFF. DNA for the CDR3: TGTGCCAGCAGTTACGGGGGGGGCACTGAAGCTTTCTTT.

This clonotype was observed a handful of times. V gene TRBV30 combines with J gene TRBJ2-7, with 10 bases lining up with TRBD2. The V and J ends lost 4 bases and 3 bases, in that order; junction bases with no gene match: 0. Germline CDR1 is GTSNPN and CDR2 is SVGIG (reference sequence). This CDR3 comprises 12 residues. This CDR3 reads CAWTSGGYEQYF. DNA for the CDR3: TGTGCCTGGACTAGCGGGGGCTACGAGCAGTACTTC.

This chain connects TRBV24-1 to TRBJ2-7; D is uncertain. Per the germline V gene, CDR1 is KGHDR and CDR2 is SFDVKD. The CDR3 contains 12 residues. V dropped 5 bases and J dropped 2 bases, with 6 bases sitting between them. The CDR3 loop is CATSGHPYEQYF. As DNA, the CDR3 is TGTGCCACCAGTGGGCACCCCTACGAGCAGTACTTC.

The CDR3 loop reads CASGRQGNSYEQYF. As DNA, the CDR3 is TGTGCCAGCGGACGACAGGGGAATTCCTACGAGCAGTACTTC. J is TRBJ2-7 and V is TRBV11-2, with TRBD1 matching 8 bases. Trimming at V came to 8 bases and at J to 1 base, leaving 7 bases not matched to a gene. Germline V lookup: CDR1 SGHAT, CDR2 FQNNGV. The CDR3 has 14 amino acids.

This chain uses TRBV7-9 with TRBJ1-2, with unresolved D. Germline CDR1 reads SEHNR; CDR2 reads FQNEAQ (reference sequence). This CDR3 is 14 amino acids long. V was trimmed by 5 bases and J by 0 bases, leaving 10 bases between them. The CDR3 protein is CASSPRASNYGYTF. CDR3 sequence (DNA): TGTGCCAGCAGCCCTAGGGCCTCTAACTATGGCTACACCTTC.

This chain connects TRBV11-3 to TRBJ1-2, with TRBD1 matching over 10 bases. The ends lost 3 bases at V and 3 bases at J; junction bases unmatched: 13. CDR1 and CDR2 from the germline V gene are SGHNT and YENEEA. CDR3 length: 18 amino acids. The CDR3 nucleotides read TGTGCCAGCAGCTTCTCAACCAGACCCGGACAGGGGGACTATGGCTACACCTTC. This gives the protein CASSFSTRPGQGDYGYTF.

V gene TRBV18 combines with J gene TRBJ1-3, with unresolved D. There are 14 residues in the CDR3. The germline V and J ends were trimmed by 3 bases and 6 bases, with 12 bases remaining between them. Germline V gene lookup returns CDR1 KGHSH and CDR2 LQKENI. Here the CDR3 reads CASSPSLTENTIYF. The DNA of the CDR3 is TGTGCCAGCTCACCCTCTTTGACTGAAAACACCATATATTTT. The full variable domain, rest sourced from reference TRBV18 and TRBJ1-3, is NAGVMQNPRHLVRRRGQEARLRCSPMKGHSHVYWYRQLPEEGLKFMVYLQKENIIDESGMPKERFSAEFPKEGPSILRIQQVVRGDSAAYFCASSPSLTENTIYFGEGSWLTVV.

In its sample, this clonotype is medium-sized. Here the CDR3 reads CASSYSRGGSQPQHF. The DNA of the CDR3 is TGTGCCAGCAGTTACTCGAGGGGCGGGAGTCAGCCCCAGCATTTT. The genes are TRBV6-5 and TRBJ1-5; possibly TRBD1 for D (5 bases). The length of the CDR3 is 15 residues. The V gene lost 0 bases and the J gene lost 6 bases, with 12 bases spanning the gap. Germline CDR1 is MNHEY and CDR2 is SVGAGI.